A selection of T cell receptor beta chains follows, all from one sample in a study of shared clonotypes between healthy human individuals. Sequencing used immunoSEQ multiplex PCR; TCRdb keeps in-frame clones, though not all of them. The repertoire holds roughly 490,000 clones, with about 82% as singletons. Input material: PBMCs. These receptor sequences come from a middle-aged woman in good health. Some clones in this sample may be carry-over from other donors' samples. Both conserved end residues are part of each CDR3. Each record gives: D gene, V gene, clone size, J gene, CDR3 protein, CDR3 DNA. The D gene is left open where the match is weak. For some rows the clone size is stated as once, few or many, or as a class when expanded; others skip it.

.,TRBV7-2,.,TRBJ2-4,CASSLGVGLAKNIQYF,TGTGCCAGCAGCTTAGGCGTGGGCCTAGCCAAAAACATTCAGTACTTC
TRBD1,TRBV5-4,once,TRBJ2-5,CASSQGDRDETQYF,TGTGCCAGCAGCCAAGGGGACAGGGATGAGACCCAGTACTTC
TRBD1,TRBV27,.,TRBJ1-1,CASSRGTGTEAFF,TGTGCCAGCAGCCGAGGGACAGGGACTGAAGCTTTCTTT
TRBD1,TRBV5-1,.,TRBJ1-1,CASSLEGAGNTEAFF,TGCGCCAGCAGCTTAGAGGGGGCCGGCAACACTGAAGCTTTCTTT
.,TRBV4-1,once,TRBJ2-1,CASSQVLSGDYNEQFF,TGCGCCAGCAGCCAAGTTCTAAGCGGAGACTACAATGAGCAGTTCTTC
TRBD2,TRBV7-9,.,TRBJ2-3,CASSSGLAGYTDTQYF,TGTGCCAGCAGCTCTGGACTAGCGGGGTACACAGATACGCAGTATTTT
.,TRBV29-1,.,TRBJ2-1,CSTGVSYNEQFF,TGCAGCACGGGGGTTTCCTACAATGAGCAGTTCTTC
TRBD1,TRBV5-1,.,TRBJ2-2,CASSYPDREPPSGELFF,TGCGCCAGCAGCTACCCGGACAGGGAGCCTCCATCCGGGGAGCTGTTTTTT
.,TRBV6-1,.,TRBJ1-5,CASSKSTVSNQPQHF,TGTGCCAGCAGTAAGTCGACAGTAAGCAATCAGCCCCAGCATTTT
TRBD2,TRBV27,.,TRBJ2-5,CASSFSSGRAGETQYF,TGTGCCAGCAGTTTTAGTAGCGGGAGGGCCGGTGAGACCCAGTACTTC
.,TRBV19,.,TRBJ2-3,CASSARGSTDTQYF,TGTGCCAGTAGCGCGAGGGGGAGCACAGATACGCAGTATTTT
.,TRBV27,.,TRBJ1-6,CATHMGAPNSPLHF,TGTGCCACCCACATGGGGGCTCCGAATTCACCCCTCCACTTT
.,TRBV18,.,TRBJ2-7,CASSPANSYEQYF,TGTGCCAGCTCCCCGGCGAACTCCTACGAGCAGTACTTC
.,TRBV19,many,TRBJ1-5,CASSLDDQPQHF,TGTGCCAGTAGTTTAGACGATCAGCCCCAGCATTTT
.,TRBV12-5,.,TRBJ1-1,CASGLTGGAEAFF,TGTGCTAGTGGTTTGACGGGGGGGGCTGAAGCTTTCTTT
.,TRBV7-9,.,TRBJ1-1,CASSLTGEAFF,TGTGCCAGCAGCTTAACAGGAGAAGCTTTCTTT
.,TRBV19,once,TRBJ2-2,CASSFGQRAGELFF,TGTGCCAGTAGTTTCGGTCAAAGGGCCGGGGAGCTGTTTTTT
.,TRBV2,.,TRBJ2-1,CASSQGLKDEQFF,TGTGCCAGCAGTCAGGGACTCAAAGATGAGCAGTTCTTC
.,TRBV5-4,.,TRBJ2-5,CASSFYWAPRETQYF,TGTGCCAGCAGCTTTTATTGGGCCCCTCGGGAGACCCAGTACTTC
.,TRBV5-1,.,TRBJ2-1,CASSLGPTSYNEQFF,TGCGCCAGCAGCTTGGGCCCCACCTCCTACAATGAGCAGTTCTTC
.,TRBV5-6,.,TRBJ2-1,CASSLAVRGSYNEQFF,TGTGCCAGCAGCTTGGCAGTGAGGGGCTCCTACAATGAGCAGTTCTTC
TRBD1,TRBV28,few,TRBJ2-7,CASSPPRTGRDEQYF,TGTGCCAGCAGTCCCCCCCGGACAGGGCGCGACGAGCAGTACTTC
.,TRBV7-2,.,TRBJ2-7,CASSSRGSEEQYF,TGTGCCAGCAGCTCCCGGGGGTCGGAAGAGCAGTACTTC
TRBD1,TRBV4-1,.,TRBJ1-3,CASSQWEGALSGNTIYF,TGCGCCAGCAGCCAATGGGAGGGGGCTTTGTCTGGAAACACCATATATTTT
.,TRBV5-1,.,TRBJ2-5,CASSLARGSGETQYF,TGCGCCAGCAGCTTGGCGCGGGGTTCAGGGGAGACCCAGTACTTC
.,TRBV27,.,TRBJ1-1,CASSLSGWGNTEAFF,TGTGCCAGCAGTTTATCCGGGTGGGGGAACACTGAAGCTTTCTTT
TRBD2,TRBV5-1,.,TRBJ2-3,CASSFLAGGMTDTQYF,TGCGCCAGCAGCTTCCTAGCGGGAGGGATGACAGATACGCAGTATTTT
TRBD2,TRBV5-1,.,TRBJ2-7,CASSLIAGDTEQYF,TGCGCCAGCAGCTTAATAGCGGGAGATACCGAGCAGTACTTC
.,TRBV30,.,TRBJ1-1,CAWTLGLGAFF,TGTGCCTGGACCCTGGGGTTAGGAGCTTTCTTT
TRBD2,TRBV7-3,once,TRBJ2-2,CASSFSGRATGELFF,TGTGCCAGCAGCTTTAGCGGGAGGGCTACCGGGGAGCTGTTTTTT
TRBD2,TRBV11-2,few,TRBJ2-7,CASSPLAGGLGEQYF,TGTGCCAGCAGCCCCCTAGCGGGAGGGCTAGGCGAGCAGTACTTC
.,TRBV6-6,.,TRBJ2-2,CASSYREDRELFF,TGTGCCAGCAGTTACAGGGAGGACAGGGAGCTGTTTTTT
.,TRBV6-7,.,TRBJ2-1,CASSYSRANSYNEQFF,TGTGCCAGCAGTTACTCGCGGGCCAACTCCTACAATGAGCAGTTCTTC
.,TRBV9,.,TRBJ1-3,CASSTGPAEGNTIYF,TGTGCCAGCAGCACCGGCCCCGCGGAGGGAAACACCATATATTTT
TRBD2,TRBV5-1,few,TRBJ2-1,CASSSRGSGRAPSDNEQFF,TGCGCCAGCAGCTCCCGGGGTAGCGGGAGGGCTCCTTCCGACAATGAGCAGTTCTTC